What follows are 5 T cell receptor beta chains derived from one specimen sequenced in a study of blood T cells in healthy people across ages. Primed by a sample-barcoded 5' primer and a J-beta primer mix, a second PCR proceeded for about 7 to 11 cycles. TCRdb fed the 5' RACE reads into MiXCR, producing one record per CDR3 protein. The table shows 550,000 to 600,000 distinct CDR3 sequences, with under 55% occurring only once. The sequencing input was blood. The receptors originated from a man older than 75 in good health.

The chain links TRBV20-1 to TRBJ2-3, with 13 bases identical to TRBD2. The length of the CDR3 is 17 residues. V shed 5 bases, J shed 4 bases, and the junction held 12 bases outside the gene matches. Germline CDR1 DFQATT, CDR2 SNEGSKA (reference sequence). The CDR3 coding sequence is TGCAGTGCTGCCCTTGGACTAGCGGGAGTTATAGCAGATACGCAGTATTTT. Protein sequence: CSAALGLAGVIADTQYF.

This clonotype showed up just a few times. V and J are TRBV7-2 and TRBJ2-1; TRBD2 matches 7 bases. After removal of 2 bases from V and 6 bases from J, the junction contained 4 bases not matched to a gene. Germline V gene data show CDR1 as SGHTA and CDR2 as FQGNSA. The CDR3 is made up of 14 amino acids. CDR3: CASSLSGTINEQFF. CDR3 bases: TGTGCCAGCAGCTTATCCGGGACTATCAATGAGCAGTTCTTC.

This clonotype appeared many times. The rearrangement links TRBV7-2 to TRBJ2-7; D is unresolved. The CDR3 is made up of 12 amino acids. Germline loops: CDR1 SGHTA, CDR2 FQGNSA. V lost 4 bases and J 3 bases, leaving 7 bases between the germline ends. This CDR3 reads CASSSGDYEQYF. Written as DNA, the CDR3 is TGTGCCAGCAGCTCTGGAGACTACGAGCAGTACTTC. Variable domain in full (rest from reference TRBV7-2 and TRBJ2-7): GAGVSQSPSNKVTEKGKDVELRCDPISGHTALYWYRQSLGQGLEFLIYFQGNSAPDKSGLPSDRFSAERTGGSVSTLTIQRTQQEDSAVYLCASSSGDYEQYFGPGTRLTVT.

The chain carries TRBV7-2 and TRBJ2-1, with TRBD1 as a possible D gene (6 bases). Trimming cost V 3 bases and J 7 bases, with 13 bases left between them. CDR3 length: 14 amino acids. Germline V lookup: CDR1 SGHTA, CDR2 FQGNSA. The CDR3 is CASSLATGQNEQFF. CDR3 in DNA: TGTGCCAGCAGCTTGGCGACAGGTCAGAATGAGCAGTTCTTC.

V is TRBV20-1 and J is TRBJ2-1, with 10 bases matching TRBD1. V shed 6 bases, J shed 5 bases, and the junction held 7 bases outside the gene matches. Germline values: CDR1 DFQATT, CDR2 SNEGSKA (reference sequence). This CDR3 is built from 14 residues. The CDR3 nucleotides are TGCAGTGCCCCGTCCGGGACAGGGGACAATGAGCAGTTCTTC. Residues: CSAPSGTGDNEQFF.